The T cell receptor beta chain under discussion was sequenced for a study of glioma-infiltrating T cells after dendritic cell vaccination (dated by TCRdb to 2016 to 2017). Broadly, across the study: Of the roughly 15 glioblastoma patients in the cohort, all drawn from Phase I and II dendritic cell vaccination trials, 9 were newly diagnosed and 6 had recurrent disease. The vaccine was prepared from monocyte-derived dendritic cells that were cultured for roughly 7 days with IL-4 and GM-CSF and then pulsed overnight with autologous tumor lysate. In glioblastoma patients vaccinated with dendritic cells, deep sequencing of TCR beta CDR3 regions served to measure tumor-infiltrating lymphocyte content and to compare repertoires between tumor and blood. Patients received three intradermal dendritic cell vaccine injections at biweekly intervals in the arm below the axilla. Between the early 2000s and the early 2010s, the patients were given dendritic cell vaccination pulsed with autologous tumor lysate. Survival after dendritic cell vaccination was correlated with TCR sequencing metrics, including TIL content and tumor-blood repertoire overlap. Findings and caveats that apply to the study as a whole: The three-group TCR overlap response model was characterized as speculative, and prospective validation of the model was stated to be required. Longer time to progression and overall survival after dendritic cell vaccination were predicted by higher estimated pretreatment TIL content. The cohort was small and heterogeneous, with few patients having full blood and tumor sets and even fewer initial-recurrent tumor pairs. No direct relationship between TCR clonality and survival was found, suggesting a diverse polyclonal response may matter.

To be selected, patients needed enough residual fresh-frozen tumor tissue and more than two years of available survival data. Molecular status otherwise varied across the glioblastoma patients, but none of them carried an isocitrate dehydrogenase mutation. PBMC were collected before vaccination, two weeks after the third vaccination, and at tumor progression if tumor progression occurred. The Qiagen DNeasy Blood extraction Kit was used to extract genomic DNA. With respect to this clone: Its antigen remains undetermined. Nothing much larger sits one base from this clone, and base qualities are not available.

Using the immunoSEQ assay, TCRB CDR3 regions were amplified from roughly 1.9 micrograms of genomic DNA, or from all available DNA when less than that was on hand. The multiplex PCR relied on 60 forward primers for TCR V beta segments and 13 reverse primers for J beta segments. Synthetic control templates were spiked into each sample at limiting dilution to estimate reads per starting template. The Illumina HiSeq System generated 87 bp sequencing reads. The study's own analysis went as follows. PCR and sequencing errors were removed by a nearest neighbor algorithm that merged closely related sequences. TCR overlap was defined as the percentage of unique tumor TCR beta sequences that were also present in the same patient's peripheral blood. TCRdb provides this immuneACCESS table in a form limited to in-frame rearrangements. Some clones are lacking; in checked studies, under half of them reflect an unresolved V gene, and why the rest are absent is not known. V, J and clone size reflect that table, while D and trimming were determined from the DNA. The sample data list roughly 70,000 clones, and approximately 80% of these were observed just once. Of the sample, 2% to 2.5% is held by the ten largest clones.

Here the sequenced sample was blood, taken before dendritic cell vaccination. This TCR was sampled from a human donor with glioblastoma.

The nucleotide sequence reads as follows: TGTGCCAGCATCCAAACCAGGAAGGATTCTGGAAACACCATATATTTT. This encodes CASIQTRKDSGNTIYF. Recombination connected TRBV7-9 to TRBJ1-3; the D gene is not confidently resolved. Trimming removed 7 bases from V and 1 base from J, leaving 17 bases between the germline ends. The CDR3 goes from the cysteine to the phenylalanine over 16 residues. Only the CDR3 region is kept as DNA, spanning 48 bases read in frame from base 1. Looking up the germline V gene (reference sequence) yields CDR1 SEHNR and CDR2 FQNEAQ.